Given below is one TCR beta chain in context. The data stem from a study of T cells in Graves' hyperthyroidism and ophthalmopathy. The investigators amplified TCR beta CDR3 regions from RNA transcripts. HTBI primers were the set used in a first-round RT-PCR of the TCR CDR3. TCRdb fed the multiplex PCR reads into MiXCR, producing one record per CDR3 protein. This sample has 450,000 to 700,000 distinct CDR3 sequences, with roughly 46% found just once. The receptor comes from an adult woman with Graves' disease, either hyperthyroidism or ophthalmopathy (not recorded which). The source material was peripheral blood or thyroid tissue (not recorded which).

CDR3 in DNA: TGTGCCAGCAGCGTAAGTTTTCGACGGTCGAGTCAGCCCCAGCATTTT. Translation gives CASSVSFRRSSQPQHF. V usage is TRBV9 and J usage is TRBJ1-5; D is uncertain. Between the trimmed V and J ends, which lost 1 base and 6 bases, there was a span of 17 bases. Germline-derived CDR1 and CDR2 are SGDLS and YYNGEE. The CDR3 runs to 16 residues.